These 23 T cell receptor beta chains share one sample of origin, sequenced in a study of T-cell memory formation after mild COVID-19. One entry per CDR3 protein results from TCRdb running MiXCR on the 5' RACE reads. The profile covers about 620,000 distinct CDR3 sequences, with roughly 17% appearing a single time and around 12% taken by the ten largest. Specimen: PBMCs or a T cell subset sorted from them (not recorded which). The receptors were sampled from an adult woman who had mild COVID-19 (a few samples of this study predate the infection). Cell type and time point are not known.

This clonotype was picked up a small number of times. The chain couples TRBV7-3 to TRBJ2-1; TRBD2 matches 13 bases. CDR3 length equals 16 residues. Germline lookup yields CDR1 SGHTA and CDR2 FQGTGA. J lost 6 bases, V lost 4 bases, and 6 bases had no gene match. This chain's CDR3 is CASSSVTSGGINEQFF. The DNA for the CDR3 is TGTGCCAGCAGCTCCGTGACTAGCGGGGGGATCAATGAGCAGTTCTTC.

With regard to this clonotype: Mismatch with germline at one junction end may stem from a read error. The chain employs TRBV7-7 and TRBJ2-3, with D unresolved. CDR1 and CDR2 from the germline V gene are SSHAT and FNYEAQ (reference sequence). The CDR3 is 13 residues long. CDR3 loop: CASSLLLGDTQYF. The CDR3 bases are TGTGCTAGCAGCTTACTTCTGGGAGATACGCAGTATTTT.

The chain employs TRBV3-1 and TRBJ2-4; 7 bases align to TRBD2. Germline values: CDR1 LGHDT, CDR2 YNNKEL (reference sequence). The CDR3 length is 15 residues. Losses at the gene ends were 5 bases for V and 6 bases for J; bases not matched to a gene: 10. The CDR3: CASSSASGPGNIQYF. In DNA, the CDR3 is TGTGCCAGCAGCTCCGCTAGCGGCCCCGGAAACATTCAGTACTTC.

The chain carries TRBV20-1 and TRBJ2-1; 7 bases are shared with TRBD2. V was clipped by 2 bases and J by 8 bases; unmatched bases: 6. This CDR3 has 13 residues. Germline CDR1 reads DFQATT; CDR2 reads SNEGSKA (reference sequence). The CDR3 DNA is TGCAGTGCTAGACCGAGCGGGACTCATGAGCAGTTCTTC. The encoded protein is CSARPSGTHEQFF.

V usage is TRBV12-3 or TRBV12-4 and J usage is TRBJ2-3; no definite D call. This CDR3 has 13 amino acids. Trimming removed 7 bases at V and 3 bases at J, with 11 bases between. The CDR3: CASTPALTDTQYF. The CDR3 DNA sequence: TGTGCCAGCACCCCGGCGTTAACAGATACGCAGTATTTT.

This clonotype turned up a few times. This rearrangement joins TRBV9 to TRBJ2-3; 8 bases are shared with TRBD2. CDR3 size: 16 residues. Germline CDR1 is SGDLS and CDR2 is YYNGEE. Losses at the gene ends were 0 bases for V and 4 bases for J; bases not matched to a gene: 7. This CDR3 is CASSVAPGGPSDTQYF. DNA of the CDR3: TGTGCCAGCAGCGTAGCTCCGGGGGGGCCTTCAGATACGCAGTATTTT.

This clonotype was found many times. The genes are TRBV3-1 and TRBJ2-7, with TRBD2 matching over 13 bases. The CDR3 contains 15 residues. V was clipped by 5 bases and J by 9 bases; unmatched bases: 10. Per the germline V gene, CDR1 is LGHDT and CDR2 is YNNKEL (reference sequence). CDR3 coding DNA: TGTGCCAGCAGCTTTTGGACTAGCGGGAGAAGATGGCAGTACTTC. Translated: CASSFWTSGRRWQYF.

The chain carries TRBV3-1 and TRBJ1-1, with D hard to call. In germline, CDR1 is LGHDT, CDR2 YNNKEL (reference sequence). The CDR3 contains 13 residues. Trimming removed 1 base from V and 4 bases from J, with 7 bases in between. The CDR3 sequence: CASSQVSGTEAFF. The CDR3 nucleotides read TGTGCCAGCAGCCAAGTATCAGGCACTGAAGCTTTCTTT. Using reference TRBV3-1 and TRBJ1-1 for the parts outside the CDR3, the full variable domain is DTAVSQTPKYLVTQMGNDKSIKCEQNLGHDTMYWYKQDSKKFLKIMFSYNNKELIINETVPNRFSPKSPDKAHLNLHINSLELGDSAVYFCASSQVSGTEAFFGQGTRLTVV.

J is TRBJ2-7 and V is TRBV7-9; possible D gene TRBD1, 6 bases. The V gene lost 5 bases and the J gene lost 3 bases, with 14 bases spanning the gap. Germline CDR1 and CDR2: SEHNR and FQNEAQ (reference sequence). The CDR3 has 14 residues. CDR3 region: CASSHRTEHYEQYF. CDR3 sequence (DNA): TGTGCCAGCAGCCATAGGACAGAGCACTACGAGCAGTACTTC.

This clonotype has a handful of counts. The chain links TRBV18 to TRBJ2-1; 10 bases agree with TRBD2. In germline, CDR1 is KGHSH, CDR2 LQKENI. This CDR3 has 16 amino acids. Trimming took 1 base from V and 2 from J; bases not matched to a gene: 2. CDR3 region: CASSPRLAGAYNEQFF. CDR3 in DNA: TGTGCCAGCTCACCACGTCTAGCGGGAGCCTACAATGAGCAGTTCTTC.

The chain employs TRBV2 and TRBJ2-3; 8 bases map to TRBD2. This CDR3 comprises 15 residues. Germline CDR1 SNHLY, CDR2 FYNNEI. The junction had 7 bases not matched to a gene; V was cut back by 7 bases and J by 1 base. As DNA, the CDR3 is TGTGCCAGCACCACCGGGGGGGCCGGCACAGATACGCAGTATTTT. Translation gives CASTTGGAGTDTQYF. The variable domain in full, with the rest retrieved from reference TRBV2 and TRBJ2-3, is EPEVTQTPSHQVTQMGQEVILRCVPISNHLYFYWYRQILGQKVEFLVSFYNNEISEKSEIFDDQFSVERPDGSNFTLKIRSTKLEDSAMYFCASTTGGAGTDTQYFGPGTRLTVL.

This clonotype was picked up a small number of times. The gene calls are TRBV7-8 and TRBJ2-3; no definite D call. V dropped 5 bases and J dropped 3 bases, with 15 bases sitting between them. Germline V gene data show CDR1 as SGHVS and CDR2 as FQNEAQ. The CDR3 has 15 amino acids. CDR3 region: CASSPRMVGTDTQYF. In nucleotides, the CDR3 is TGTGCCAGCAGCCCCCGAATGGTGGGGACAGATACGCAGTATTTT.

This clonotype was seen only a few times. This chain uses TRBV12-3 or TRBV12-4 with TRBJ1-3, with 8 nucleotides matching TRBD1. The CDR3 sequence is 16 residues long. The trim removed 5 bases at V and 2 bases at J, leaving 8 bases unmatched. The DNA of the CDR3 is TGTGCCAGCAGTCTCGGACAGGGTAGTACTGGAAACACCATATATTTT. Amino acids: CASSLGQGSTGNTIYF.

This chain joins TRBV24-1 and TRBJ2-1; D unresolved. This CDR3 region has 12 residues. Trimming cost V 3 bases and J 2 bases, with 1 base left between them. Per germline, CDR1 KGHDR and CDR2 SFDVKD. Here the CDR3 reads CATSDAYNEQFF. The DNA of the CDR3 is TGTGCCACCAGTGATGCCTACAATGAGCAGTTCTTC.

This rearrangement joins TRBV23-1 to TRBJ2-1; TRBD2 agrees at 11 bases. TRBV23-1 is designated an ORF whose function remains uncertain. The CDR3 covers 17 residues. The V and J ends lost 5 bases and 0 bases, in that order; junction bases with no gene match: 6. CDR3 protein: CASSVAGGLSSYNEQFF. The DNA of the CDR3 is TGCGCCAGCAGTGTAGCGGGAGGGTTAAGCTCCTACAATGAGCAGTTCTTC.

This clonotype was picked up many times. The gene calls are TRBV15 and TRBJ1-2; D not certain. V was shortened by 0 bases and J by 6 bases, with 11 bases between the two germline ends. Germline V lookup: CDR1 LNHNV, CDR2 YYDKDF (reference sequence). The CDR3 has 14 residues. CDR3 coding DNA: TGTGCCACCAGCAGAGAGAGGCTCGGGGATGGCTACACCTTC. It encodes CATSRERLGDGYTF.

This clonotype appeared a few times. V is TRBV4-2 and J is TRBJ2-1, with 13 bases that match TRBD2. Germline values: CDR1 LGHNA, CDR2 YNFKEQ. This CDR3 has 18 amino acids. The junction had 9 bases not matched to a gene; V was cut back by 1 base and J by 6 bases. The CDR3 DNA reads TGTGCCAGCAGCCAAGCCGCCTCCGGGACTAGCGGGACCAATGAGCAGTTCTTC. This translates into CASSQAASGTSGTNEQFF.

This chain joins TRBV5-1 and TRBJ2-1; 7 bases line up with TRBD2. The CDR3 has 14 residues. V shed 2 bases and J 8 bases; nucleotides not matched to a gene: 7. Germline values: CDR1 SGHRS, CDR2 YFSETQ. The CDR3 reads CASSFGGRMDEQFF. The CDR3 nucleotides are TGCGCCAGCAGCTTTGGCGGGAGAATGGATGAGCAGTTCTTC.

The chain employs TRBV6-2 or TRBV6-3 and TRBJ2-2; 8 nucleotides agree with TRBD2. V was pared by 5 bases and J by 6 bases, with 8 bases of the junction left unmatched. CDR1 MNHEY and CDR2 SVGEGT come from the germline V gene. CDR3 length equals 15 residues. For the CDR3, the DNA is TGTGCCAGCAGTCCTACGGGGACTAGGCCCGGGGAGCTGTTTTTT. Amino acids: CASSPTGTRPGELFF.

This clonotype appeared a single time. The V gene is TRBV7-9, the J gene TRBJ2-6; D is unresolved. Germline assignment: CDR1 SEHNR and CDR2 FQNEAQ (reference sequence). The CDR3 consists of 13 residues. The V gene lost 5 bases and the J gene lost 9 bases, with 11 bases spanning the gap. This chain's CDR3 is CASSVDSFNVLTF. In DNA form, the CDR3 reads TGTGCCAGCAGCGTAGACTCGTTCAACGTCCTGACTTTC. The whole variable domain, filled in from reference TRBV7-9 and TRBJ2-6, reads DTGVSQNPRHKITKRGQNVTFRCDPISEHNRLYWYRQTLGQGPEFLTYFQNEAQLEKSRLLSDRFSAERPKGSFSTLEIQRTEQGDSAMYLCASSVDSFNVLTFGAGSRLTVL.

The chain employs TRBV19 and TRBJ2-7; D is unclear. Trimming stripped 1 base from V and 0 bases from J, with 7 bases between. The CDR3 totals 14 residues. Germline values: CDR1 LNHDA, CDR2 SQIVND (reference sequence). The DNA for the CDR3 is TGTGCCAGTAGTATAGGTGGGATCTCCTACGAGCAGTACTTC. This translates into CASSIGGISYEQYF. The whole variable domain, remainder taken from reference TRBV19 and TRBJ2-7, is DGGITQSPKYLFRKEGQNVTLSCEQNLNHDAMYWYRQDPGQGLRLIYYSQIVNDFQKGDIAEGYSVSREKKESFPLTVTSAQKNPTAFYLCASSIGGISYEQYFGPGTRLTVT.

The CDR3 loop is CASSQPQGGTGELFF. Here the CDR3 DNA reads TGTGCCAGCAGCCAACCACAGGGGGGAACCGGGGAGCTGTTTTTT. This chain connects TRBV4-2 to TRBJ2-2, with 8 positions matching TRBD1. CDR3 size: 15 residues. With V trimmed by 2 bases and J by 5 bases, 4 bases remained unmatched. Germline V gene sequence: CDR1 LGHNA, CDR2 YNFKEQ.

This clonotype has just a few counts. The rearrangement links TRBV30 to TRBJ2-3; 7 nucleotides match TRBD1. Germline V gives CDR1 GTSNPN, CDR2 SVGIG (reference sequence). V was pared by 4 bases and J by 5 bases, with 9 bases of the junction left unmatched. The CDR3 totals 14 residues. CDR3 in amino acids: CAWNPTGSGDTQYF. DNA for the CDR3: TGTGCCTGGAACCCGACAGGGTCTGGAGATACGCAGTATTTT.